This T cell receptor beta chain was profiled in a study of CD8 T cells in Susac syndrome. This CDR3 has 13 amino acids. Trimming pared 1 base from V and 5 bases from J, leaving 7 bases between. Germline lookup yields CDR1 SGHNT and CDR2 YYREEE (reference sequence). Random hexamers primed reverse transcription of about 0.45 to 1 ug RNA. The method of amplification for TCR beta CDR3 was immunoSEQ multiplex PCR, covering 54 Vbeta and 13 Jbeta. TCRdb re-called the immunoSEQ multiplex PCR reads with MiXCR, one entry per CDR3 protein. The table includes about 200,000 distinct CDR3 sequences, nearly 95% detected once.

Sequences were obtained from CD4+ T cells from PBMCs. The receptor was isolated from a human donor with multiple sclerosis. The chain recombines TRBV5-4 with TRBJ2-1; D uncertain. CDR3 bases: TGTGCCAGCAGCTTGCGCCGCGACAATGAGCAGTTCTTC. Translated, it gives CASSLRRDNEQFF.